This T cell receptor beta chain came from a study of CD8 T cells in ankylosing spondylitis. Study-level findings and limits: What seemed typical of ankylosing spondylitis blood was a TCR beta motif built from 7 or 8 highly homologous variants.

This clonotype was observed at least ten times. The antigen is undetermined. Generation of TCR beta libraries employed quantitative 5'-RACE incorporating molecular barcodes. TCRdb independently ran MiXCR on the 5' RACE reads; one entry per CDR3 protein. The sample gives 100,000 to 150,000 distinct CDR3 sequences, over 7% of which show up once; 2.5% to 4% is in the top ten. The J segment lost 5 bases and the V segment lost 4 bases, leaving 15 bases of the junction unmatched. This CDR3 has 18 amino acids. Germline V lookup: CDR1 MNHEY, CDR2 SMNVEV (reference sequence). Source material: blood, either unsorted or a sorted T cell fraction (not recorded which). The gene calls are TRBV27 and TRBJ1-5, with 9 bases aligning to TRBD1. This TCR came from a male donor with ankylosing spondylitis or in good health (not recorded which). CDR3 DNA: TGTGCCAGCAGTTCCGTGCGCCCACAGGGGGCGTTCCATCAGCCCCAGCATTTT. It yields the protein CASSSVRPQGAFHQPQHF.